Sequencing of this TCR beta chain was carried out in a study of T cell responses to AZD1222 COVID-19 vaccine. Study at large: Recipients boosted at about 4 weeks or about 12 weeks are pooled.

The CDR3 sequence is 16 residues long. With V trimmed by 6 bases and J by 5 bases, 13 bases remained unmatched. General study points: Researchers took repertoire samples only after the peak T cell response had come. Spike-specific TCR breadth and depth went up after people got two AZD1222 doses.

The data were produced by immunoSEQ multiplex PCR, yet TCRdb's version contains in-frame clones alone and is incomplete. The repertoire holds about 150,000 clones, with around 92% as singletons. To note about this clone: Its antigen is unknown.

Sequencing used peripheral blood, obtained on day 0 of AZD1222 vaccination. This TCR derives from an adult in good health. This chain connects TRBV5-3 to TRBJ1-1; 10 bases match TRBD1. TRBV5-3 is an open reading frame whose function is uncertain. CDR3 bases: TGTGCCAGAACCTCCCGACAGGGGGCCGGGGGGACTGAAGCTTTCTTT. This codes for CARTSRQGAGGTEAFF.